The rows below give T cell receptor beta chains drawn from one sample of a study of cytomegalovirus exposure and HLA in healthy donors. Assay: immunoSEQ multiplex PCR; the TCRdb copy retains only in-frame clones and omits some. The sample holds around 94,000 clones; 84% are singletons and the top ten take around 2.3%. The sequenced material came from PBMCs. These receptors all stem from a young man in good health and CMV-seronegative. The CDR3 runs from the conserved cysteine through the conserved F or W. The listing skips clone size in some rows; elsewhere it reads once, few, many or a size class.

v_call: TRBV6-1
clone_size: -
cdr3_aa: CASSETGDSTDTQYF

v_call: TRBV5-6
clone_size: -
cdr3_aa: CASAGVTEAFF

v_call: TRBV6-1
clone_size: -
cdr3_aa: CASSEKWGGTYGYTF

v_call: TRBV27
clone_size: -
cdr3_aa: CASRADPGQYVGYTF

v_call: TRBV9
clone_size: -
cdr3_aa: CASSVGLPTDTQYF

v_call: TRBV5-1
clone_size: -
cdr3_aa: CASTEGLAYEQYF

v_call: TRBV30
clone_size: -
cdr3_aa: CAWSGEGVSNTEAFF

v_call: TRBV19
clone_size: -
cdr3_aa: CASREGQAGYGYTF

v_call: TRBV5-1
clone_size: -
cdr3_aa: CASSLDPGREGGYTF

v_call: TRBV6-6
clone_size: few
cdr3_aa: CASSRIIQGPVEKLFF

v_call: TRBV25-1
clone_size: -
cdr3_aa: CASSARSPTYEQYF

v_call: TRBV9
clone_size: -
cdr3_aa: CASSARGQGNFYEQYF

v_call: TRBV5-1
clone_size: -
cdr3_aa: CASSVSTANTGELFF

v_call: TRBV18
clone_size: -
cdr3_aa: CASSPPITSVKFREQYF

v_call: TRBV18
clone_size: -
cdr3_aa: CASSLSSGRAIEQYF

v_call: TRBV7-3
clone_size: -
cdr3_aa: CASSLTGGHLNTEAFF

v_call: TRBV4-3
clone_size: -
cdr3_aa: CASSQVGTGLNYGYTF

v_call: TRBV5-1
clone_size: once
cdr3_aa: CASKTGTGTYEQYF

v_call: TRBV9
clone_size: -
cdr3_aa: CASSVASGREQYF

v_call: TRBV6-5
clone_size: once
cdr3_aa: CASSGTSGSSGEQYF

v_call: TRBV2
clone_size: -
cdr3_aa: CASKTGANTEAFF

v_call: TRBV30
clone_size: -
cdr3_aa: CACNGDRRATNEKLFF

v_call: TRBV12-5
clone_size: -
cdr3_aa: CASGLVRGAPRPNTEAFF